The clone carrying this T cell receptor (beta chain) has only one observation. This entry is derived from a study of beta chain features in type 1 diabetes. V gave up 6 bases and J gave up 6 bases, with 15 bases separating them. The CDR3 totals 14 residues. In germline, CDR1 is MNHNY, CDR2 SVGAGI (reference sequence). The study reverse transcribed the entire isolated RNA, so it sequenced expressed TCRB transcripts. The protocol was immunoSEQ multiplex PCR, while the TCRdb copy is restricted to in-frame clones and leaves out a portion. The table records about 930,000 clones, roughly 15% of them present only once.

The sequencing sample was made of naive CD4+ T cells from blood. This clonotype was sampled from a young woman in good health. The genes are TRBV6-6 and TRBJ2-1; D may match TRBD1 or TRBD2 (5 bases each). As DNA, the CDR3 is TGTGCCAGCAGGAACCGGGACCCCGGCAATGAGCAGTTCTTC. It encodes CASRNRDPGNEQFF.